The 23 T cell receptor beta chains reported below all come from one sample, sequenced in a study of follicular helper T cells after annual influenza vaccination. Sample time point: 2015-2016 season, 7 days after influenza vaccination. Data came from immunoSEQ multiplex PCR; TCRdb stores just in-frame clones and leaves some out. The sample carries 8,500 to 11,000 clones, around 78% recorded once. Source: CXCR5- memory CD4+ T cells sorted from blood, taken 7 days after influenza vaccination. Receptors were obtained from an adult who received the influenza vaccine.

The chain couples TRBV9 to TRBJ2-1; 10 bases align to TRBD2. The CDR3 runs to 16 residues. V was pared by 0 bases and J by 3 bases, with 3 bases of the junction left unmatched. The germline CDR1 and CDR2 sequences are SGDLS and YYNGEE. For the CDR3, the DNA is TGTGCCAGCAGCGTAGTAGCGGGGGGACTCTACAATGAGCAGTTCTTC. It encodes CASSVVAGGLYNEQFF.

This clone appeared a single time. The chain joins TRBV18 to TRBJ1-3; D call uncertain. Germline CDR1 and CDR2: KGHSH and LQKENI. This CDR3 comprises 14 residues. The CDR3 protein is CATSAGFSGNTIYF. CDR3 nucleotides: TGTGCGACTTCCGCCGGGTTCTCTGGAAACACCATATATTTT.

The chain is built from TRBV10-2 and TRBJ2-7; 8 bases map to TRBD2. CDR1 is WSHSY and CDR2 is SAAADI in the germline V gene. V shed 3 bases, J shed 0 bases, and the junction held 10 bases outside the gene matches. CDR3 length: 17 residues. This CDR3 is CASSDLAGGLYSYEQYF. The DNA of the CDR3 is TGCGCCAGCAGTGATTTGGCGGGGGGCCTATACTCCTACGAGCAGTACTTC.

This chain links TRBV7-2 with TRBJ1-4, with TRBD1 matching 7 bases. The V and J ends lost 5 bases and 7 bases, in that order; junction bases with no gene match: 4. The CDR3 loop spans 13 amino acids. CDR1 and CDR2 (germline): SGHTA, FQGNSA. The DNA for the CDR3 is TGTGCCAGCAGCCGAGACAGGGTTGAAAAACTGTTTTTT. The encoded protein is CASSRDRVEKLFF.

The chain carries TRBV30 and TRBJ2-6; D is ambiguous. CDR3 length: 14 amino acids. Germline CDR1 and CDR2: GTSNPN and SVGIG (reference sequence). V was cut by 3 bases and J by 0 bases, with 6 bases left in between. The CDR3 DNA is TGTGCCTGGAGACGGATCTCTGGGGCCAACGTCCTGACTTTC. Translated: CAWRRISGANVLTF.

J is TRBJ1-6 and V is TRBV9; weak D call: TRBD1 (6 bases). Trimming cost V 0 bases and J 10 bases, with 11 bases left between them. Per germline, CDR1 SGDLS and CDR2 YYNGEE. The CDR3 has 14 amino acids. Written as DNA, the CDR3 is TGTGCCAGCAGCGTAGGTGCAGGGGACTCACCCCTCCACTTT. Its translation: CASSVGAGDSPLHF.

Only a few counts were recorded for this clone. The V gene is TRBV5-1, the J gene TRBJ1-2; no clear D gene. Per germline, CDR1 SGHRS and CDR2 YFSETQ. The V end was cut by 0 bases, the J end by 8 bases, with 8 bases between. CDR3 length: 12 residues. The CDR3 bases are TGCGCCAGCAGCTTGGCGGAGTCCGGCTACACCTTC. It codes for CASSLAESGYTF.

J is TRBJ1-1 and V is TRBV2; D perhaps matches TRBD1 (5 bases). V was pared by 5 bases and J by 6 bases, with 22 bases between. Germline V lookup: CDR1 SNHLY, CDR2 FYNNEI. This CDR3 spans 16 amino acids. CDR3 DNA sequence: TGTGCCAGCAGTCACGAAACCGGACACAAAAACGCTGAAGCTTTCTTT. This encodes CASSHETGHKNAEAFF.

This sequence joins TRBV7-9 and TRBJ1-2, with D unresolved. The germline V and J ends were trimmed by 1 base and 4 bases, with 13 bases remaining between them. This CDR3 spans 15 amino acids. Germline V CDR1 and CDR2: SEHNR, FQNEAQ (reference sequence). The CDR3 nucleotides read TGTGCCAGCAGCTTAGAGGTCCGGACCTCCTATGGCTACACCTTC. It specifies CASSLEVRTSYGYTF. The full variable domain, rest sourced from reference TRBV7-9 and TRBJ1-2, is DTGVSQNPRHKITKRGQNVTFRCDPISEHNRLYWYRQTLGQGPEFLTYFQNEAQLEKSRLLSDRFSAERPKGSFSTLEIQRTEQGDSAMYLCASSLEVRTSYGYTFGSGTRLTVV.

The rearrangement links TRBV7-8 to TRBJ2-7; D might be TRBD1 (5 bases). Trimming removed 5 bases from V and 4 bases from J, with 15 bases in between. CDR1 and CDR2 from the germline V gene are SGHVS and FQNEAQ. The CDR3 is 14 amino acids. For the CDR3, the DNA is TGTGCCAGCAGCAAATCCCGGACACCATACGAGCAGTACTTC. Encoded protein: CASSKSRTPYEQYF.

In its sample, this clone was seen once. The J gene is TRBJ2-5, the V gene TRBV28; D gene uncertain. V gave up 6 bases and J gave up 4 bases, with 15 bases separating them. Per the germline V gene, CDR1 is MDHEN and CDR2 is SYDVKM. This CDR3 contains 14 residues. The CDR3 reads CASSPGSGRETQYF. The CDR3 DNA is TGTGCCAGCAGCCCTGGGTCCGGCCGAGAGACCCAGTACTTC.

The chain combines TRBV5-1 with TRBJ1-1; D not resolved. The V end was cut by 7 bases, the J end by 0 bases, with 16 bases between. CDR3 length equals 15 residues. The germline CDR1 and CDR2 sequences are SGHRS and YFSETQ. In nucleotides, the CDR3 is TGCGCCAGCTTACCGTCGGCGGGAATGAACACTGAAGCTTTCTTT. It translates to CASLPSAGMNTEAFF.

This rearrangement joins TRBV5-4 to TRBJ2-5; TRBD2 aligns across 9 bases. Per germline, CDR1 SGHNT and CDR2 YYREEE (reference sequence). V gave up 4 bases and J gave up 2 bases; unmatched junction bases: 9. This CDR3 spans 16 amino acids. CDR3 nucleotide sequence: TGTGCCAGCAGCCCTAATAGCGGGGGTCGGCAAGAGACCCAGTACTTC. Encoded protein: CASSPNSGGRQETQYF.

This clone was found a few times. V gene TRBV5-1 combines with J gene TRBJ2-3; 7 bases align to TRBD1. The CDR3 extends over 15 amino acids. V lost 4 bases and J lost 2; bases outside the gene matches: 7. Germline V gives CDR1 SGHRS, CDR2 YFSETQ. CDR3: CASSNRDRTTDTQYF. The CDR3 nucleotides read TGCGCCAGCAGCAACCGGGACAGAACCACAGATACGCAGTATTTT.

The rearrangement uses TRBV6-5 and TRBJ1-2; the D gene is possibly TRBD1 (6 bases). The CDR3 is 13 residues long. From germline, CDR1 is MNHEY and CDR2 SVGAGI. V was pared by 11 bases and J by 3 bases, with 16 bases between. CDR3 nucleotide sequence: TGTGCCTCAACGCCAGGGGCGGACTATGGCTACACCTTC. Translating gives CASTPGADYGYTF.

The chain combines TRBV6-6 with TRBJ2-3; TRBD1 might be the D (5 bases). This CDR3 spans 13 amino acids. Germline lookup yields CDR1 MNHNY and CDR2 SVGAGI (reference sequence). With 2 bases removed from V and 6 bases from J, the gap between germline ends came to 9 bases. The CDR3 is CASSYGPGDTQYF. DNA for the CDR3: TGTGCCAGCAGTTACGGCCCAGGGGATACGCAGTATTTT.

The rearrangement links TRBV5-5 to TRBJ1-5; TRBD1 matches at 10 bases. J lost 4 bases, V lost 4 bases, and 5 bases had no gene match. This CDR3 has 15 amino acids. CDR1 is SGHKS, CDR2 YYEKEE, per germline (reference sequence). The CDR3 region is CASSTGQGENQPQHF. For the CDR3, the DNA is TGTGCCAGCAGCACCGGACAGGGGGAAAATCAGCCCCAGCATTTT.

This clone was recorded only once. The J gene is TRBJ2-3, the V gene TRBV2, with D tentatively TRBD2 (5 bases). The V end was cut by 6 bases, the J end by 6 bases, with 16 bases between. Per germline, CDR1 SNHLY and CDR2 FYNNEI. The CDR3 contains 14 residues. CDR3 in amino acids: CASRTRETFDTQYF. CDR3 nucleotides: TGTGCCAGCAGAACAAGGGAGACTTTTGATACGCAGTATTTT.

The sample holds a few counts of this clone. The rearrangement joins TRBV27 to TRBJ1-5; D is unclear. This CDR3 region has 14 residues. Trimming stripped 3 bases from V and 7 bases from J, with 13 bases between. Germline V gene sequence: CDR1 MNHEY, CDR2 SMNVEV (reference sequence). CDR3 in amino acids: CASSFVGVGQPQHF. The CDR3 coding sequence is TGTGCCAGCAGTTTTGTAGGTGTGGGGCAGCCCCAGCATTTT.

This chain joins TRBV4-1 and TRBJ2-5; unclear D gene. Trimming shortened V by 1 base and J by 0 bases, and 12 bases separated the two germline ends. The CDR3 has 16 amino acids. Germline V CDR1 and CDR2: MGHRA, YSYEKL. The CDR3 spells CASSQGAARHQETQYF. CDR3 DNA sequence: TGCGCCAGCAGCCAAGGGGCGGCTAGACACCAAGAGACCCAGTACTTC.

CDR3 loop: CASSLFRGGFLGYTF. CDR3 sequence (DNA): TGTGCCAGCAGTTTATTTAGAGGGGGCTTTCTTGGCTACACCTTC. The J gene is TRBJ1-2, the V gene TRBV28, with 7 bases fitting TRBD1. After removal of 1 base from V and 7 bases from J, the junction contained 9 bases not matched to a gene. The germline V gene encodes CDR1 MDHEN and CDR2 SYDVKM. The CDR3 contains 15 residues.

The chain uses TRBV7-2 and TRBJ1-2, with D possibly being TRBD1 (5 bases). V was trimmed by 1 base and J by 1 base, leaving 13 bases between them. CDR3 length: 16 residues. The germline V gene has CDR1 SGHTA and CDR2 FQGNSA. CDR3 region: CASSLERGSFNYGYTF. Written as DNA, the CDR3 is TGTGCCAGCAGCTTAGAACGGGGCAGCTTTAACTATGGCTACACCTTC. The full variable domain, rest sourced from reference TRBV7-2 and TRBJ1-2, is GAGVSQSPSNKVTEKGKDVELRCDPISGHTALYWYRQSLGQGLEFLIYFQGNSAPDKSGLPSDRFSAERTGGSVSTLTIQRTQQEDSAVYLCASSLERGSFNYGYTFGSGTRLTVV.

The V gene is TRBV12-5, the J gene TRBJ1-1; 8 bases map to TRBD1. The J segment lost 4 bases and the V segment lost 5 bases, leaving 6 bases of the junction unmatched. CDR3 size: 14 residues. Germline loops: CDR1 LGHNT, CDR2 FRNRAP. In DNA form, the CDR3 reads TGTGCTAGTGGTAGGACAGGGAAGGGCACTGAAGCTTTCTTT. It is translated as CASGRTGKGTEAFF.